A selection of T cell receptor beta chains follows, all from one sample in a study of cytotoxic CD8 clonotypes in ibrutinib-treated CLL. Clones were sequenced by immunoSEQ multiplex PCR, and TCRdb holds only the in-frame ones, with some missing. The sample has around 50,000 clones, about 50% seen once. The sample here was PBMCs, taken after 24 months of ibrutinib treatment. The receptors here all came from a human donor with chronic lymphocytic leukemia. CDR3s include the opening cysteine and the closing phenylalanine or tryptophan. A D gene is named only where the DNA matches it firmly. The size entry is marked missing in some rows and otherwise reads once, few, many or a size class.

clone size: -; V gene: TRBV28; J gene: TRBJ2-7; D gene: TRBD1; CDR3 DNA: TGTGCCAGCAACCCCACGGGACAGGGGACCGACGAGCAGTACTTC; CDR3 protein: CASNPTGQGTDEQYF
clone size: few; V gene: TRBV20-1; J gene: TRBJ1-2; D gene: -; CDR3 DNA: TGCAGTGCTGGGAGAGATGGCTACACCTTC; CDR3 protein: CSAGRDGYTF
clone size: once; V gene: TRBV5-1; J gene: TRBJ2-6; D gene: -; CDR3 DNA: TGCGCCAGCAGCCCCCGGGAGGGGGCTAACACTGGGGCCAACGTCCTGACTTTC; CDR3 protein: CASSPREGANTGANVLTF
clone size: -; V gene: TRBV11-1; J gene: TRBJ2-7; D gene: -; CDR3 DNA: TGTGCCAGCAGCCCGACGAGGGGCGGCTACGAGCAGTACTTC; CDR3 protein: CASSPTRGGYEQYF
clone size: -; V gene: TRBV6-5; J gene: TRBJ1-2; D gene: TRBD1; CDR3 DNA: TGTGCCTCCTCGGGGCAGGGGGCTAATGGCTACACCTTC; CDR3 protein: CASSGQGANGYTF
clone size: once; V gene: TRBV7-8; J gene: TRBJ1-2; D gene: -; CDR3 DNA: TGTGCCAGCAGCCCCGGGTCAGCAAACTATGGCTACACCTTC; CDR3 protein: CASSPGSANYGYTF
clone size: -; V gene: TRBV5-1; J gene: TRBJ2-2; D gene: TRBD2; CDR3 DNA: TGCGCCAGCAGACCCGAAGCGGGAGCGAACACCGGGGAGCTGTTTTTT; CDR3 protein: CASRPEAGANTGELFF
clone size: -; V gene: TRBV6-5; J gene: TRBJ2-7; D gene: -; CDR3 DNA: TGTGCCAGCACGGGGAGCTCCTACGAGCAGTACTTC; CDR3 protein: CASTGSSYEQYF
clone size: few; V gene: TRBV18; J gene: TRBJ1-6; D gene: -; CDR3 DNA: TGTGCCAGCTCACCACGGGACAACACTAATTCACCCCTCCACTTT; CDR3 protein: CASSPRDNTNSPLHF
clone size: -; V gene: TRBV7-9; J gene: TRBJ1-1; D gene: TRBD1; CDR3 DNA: TGTGCCAGCAGCCCAGCGGACAGGAGGAACACTGAAGCTTTCTTT; CDR3 protein: CASSPADRRNTEAFF
clone size: -; V gene: TRBV5-1; J gene: TRBJ2-5; D gene: -; CDR3 DNA: TGCGCCAGCAGCTTGCTGGGAGAGACCCAGTACTTC; CDR3 protein: CASSLLGETQYF
clone size: many; V gene: TRBV5-6; J gene: TRBJ2-6; D gene: -; CDR3 DNA: TGTGCCAGCAGCGTTATTGGTTTTGGGGCCAACGTCCTGACTTTC; CDR3 protein: CASSVIGFGANVLTF